In this sample, the clone carrying this TCR beta chain turned up many times. CDR1 and CDR2 from the germline V gene are SEHNR and FQNEAQ (reference sequence). V lost 4 bases, J lost 5 bases, and 4 bases stayed unmatched. The CDR3 is 15 amino acids. Measured with immunoSEQ multiplex PCR; TCRdb has only the in-frame clones, and not every one. The table shows under 200,000 clones, with 70% to 85% occurring only once. All enrollees were roughly 18 to 100 years old and from under 25 US areas. The data originate from a study of blood T cell repertoires in COVID-19. Looking at the study overall: The cDNA or gDNA used as material had been derived from T cells, B-cell-depleted T cells, or PBMCs.

Sequencing was carried out using PBMCs or T cells enriched from blood (not recorded which). This TCR derives from a woman aged 55-75 years with acute COVID-19. V and J are TRBV7-9 and TRBJ1-6; TRBD1 matches at 8 bases. The CDR3 loop is CASSSRTGNNSPLHF. In nucleotides, the CDR3 is TGTGCCAGCAGCTCAAGGACAGGGAATAATTCACCCCTCCACTTT.